This entry features one TCR beta chain sequence. In the original workflow: Amplification of reference gene primers provided the estimated nucleated cell counts. TCRdb keeps only in-frame clones here, not all; method: immunoSEQ multiplex PCR. V and J calls and clone size follow that table, whereas D and trimming were derived from the DNA. The repertoire includes some 96,000 clones, 80% to 90% of them detected once, and roughly 4.7% sits in the top ten. Trimming removed 8 bases at V and 4 bases at J, with 8 bases between. From germline, CDR1 is WSHSY and CDR2 SAAADI. The CDR3 runs 12 residues. The data derive from a study of blood T cell repertoires in COVID-19. At the level of the study: There were acute and convalescent COVID-19 samples, and they came from the United States, Italy and Spain. PBMCs, B-cell-depleted T cells, or T cells were the source of the cDNA or gDNA that made up the material.

This sequence was found in a human donor in a cohort sampled during active COVID-19. Sequenced: peripheral blood. This rearrangement joins TRBV10-2 to TRBJ1-4; the D is unclear. CDR3 loop: CASGRGNEKLFF. The CDR3 nucleotides are TGCGCCAGCGGACGGGGTAATGAAAAACTGTTTTTT.